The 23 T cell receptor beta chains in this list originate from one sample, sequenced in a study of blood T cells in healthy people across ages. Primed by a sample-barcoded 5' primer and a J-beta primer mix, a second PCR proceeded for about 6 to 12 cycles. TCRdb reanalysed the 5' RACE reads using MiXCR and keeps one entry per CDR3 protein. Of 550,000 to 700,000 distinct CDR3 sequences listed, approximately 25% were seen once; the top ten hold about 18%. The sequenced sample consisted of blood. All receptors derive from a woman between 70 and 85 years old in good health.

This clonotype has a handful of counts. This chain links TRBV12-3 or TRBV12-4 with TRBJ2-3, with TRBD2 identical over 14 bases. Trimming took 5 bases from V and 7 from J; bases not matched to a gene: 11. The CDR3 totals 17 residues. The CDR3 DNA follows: TGTGCCAGCAGTCCTGGGACTAGCGGGGGTTATTCGAATACGCAGTATTTT. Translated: CASSPGTSGGYSNTQYF.

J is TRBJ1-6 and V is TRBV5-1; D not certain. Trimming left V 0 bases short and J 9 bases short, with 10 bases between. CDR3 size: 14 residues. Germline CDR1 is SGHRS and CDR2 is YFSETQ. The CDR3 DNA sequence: TGCGCCAGCAGCTTGGGAACTCAAGGTTCACCCCTCCACTTT. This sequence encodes CASSLGTQGSPLHF.

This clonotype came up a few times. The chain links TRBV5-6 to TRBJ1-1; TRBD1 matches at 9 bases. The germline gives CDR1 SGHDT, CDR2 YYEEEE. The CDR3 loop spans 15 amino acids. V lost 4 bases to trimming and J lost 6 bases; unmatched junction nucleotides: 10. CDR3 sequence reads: CASSVTGGAGPEAFF. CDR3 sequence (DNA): TGTGCCAGCAGCGTCACAGGGGGCGCGGGTCCTGAAGCTTTCTTT.

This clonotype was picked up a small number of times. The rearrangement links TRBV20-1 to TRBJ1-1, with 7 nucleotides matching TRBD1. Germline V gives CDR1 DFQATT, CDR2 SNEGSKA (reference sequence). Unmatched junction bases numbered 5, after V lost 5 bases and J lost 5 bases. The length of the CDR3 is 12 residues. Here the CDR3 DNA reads TGCAGTGCTCCGGGACAGACAACTGAAGCTTTCTTT. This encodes CSAPGQTTEAFF.

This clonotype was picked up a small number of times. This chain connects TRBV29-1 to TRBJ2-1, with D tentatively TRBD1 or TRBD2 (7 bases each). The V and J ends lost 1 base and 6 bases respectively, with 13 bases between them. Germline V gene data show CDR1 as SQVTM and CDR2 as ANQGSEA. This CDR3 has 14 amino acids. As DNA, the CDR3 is TGCAGCGTTGAAGCAGGGAGGGGGCTCAATGAGCAGTTCTTC. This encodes CSVEAGRGLNEQFF.

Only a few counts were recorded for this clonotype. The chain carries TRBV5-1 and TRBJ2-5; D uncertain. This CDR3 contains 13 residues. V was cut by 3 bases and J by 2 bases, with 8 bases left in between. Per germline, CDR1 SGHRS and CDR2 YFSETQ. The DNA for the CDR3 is TGCGCCAGCAGCTCCCTTGGACAAGAGACCCAGTACTTC. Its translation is CASSSLGQETQYF.

The CDR3 loop reads CASSGVGISSYEQYF. CDR3 in DNA: TGTGCCAGCAGTGGGGTCGGGATAAGCTCCTACGAGCAGTACTTC. V gene TRBV2 combines with J gene TRBJ2-1; D may be TRBD2 (5 bases). The assigned J gene may be wrong: the sequence end matches TRBJ2-7 better. The CDR3 extends over 15 amino acids. Germline CDR1 is SNHLY and CDR2 is FYNNEI.

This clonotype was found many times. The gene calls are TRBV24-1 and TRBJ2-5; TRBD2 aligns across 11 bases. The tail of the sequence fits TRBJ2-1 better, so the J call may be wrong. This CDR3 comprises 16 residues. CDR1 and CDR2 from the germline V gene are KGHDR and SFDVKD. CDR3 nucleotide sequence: TGTGCCACCAGTGATTTTTCTAGCGGGGGGTCATATGAGCAGTTCTTC. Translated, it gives CATSDFSSGGSYEQFF.

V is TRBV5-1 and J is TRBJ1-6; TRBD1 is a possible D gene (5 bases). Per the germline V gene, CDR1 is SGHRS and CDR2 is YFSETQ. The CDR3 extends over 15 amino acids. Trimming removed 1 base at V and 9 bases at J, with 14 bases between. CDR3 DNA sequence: TGCGCCAGCAGCTTGTCCTGGGACCCCTTTTCACCCCTCCACTTT. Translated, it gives CASSLSWDPFSPLHF.

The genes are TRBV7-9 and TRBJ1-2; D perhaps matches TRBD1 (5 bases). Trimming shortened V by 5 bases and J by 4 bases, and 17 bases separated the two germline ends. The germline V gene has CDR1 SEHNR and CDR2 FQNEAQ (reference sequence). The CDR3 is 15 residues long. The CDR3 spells CASSPNPGDSYGYTF. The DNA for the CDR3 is TGTGCCAGCAGCCCCAACCCAGGAGACAGCTATGGCTACACCTTC. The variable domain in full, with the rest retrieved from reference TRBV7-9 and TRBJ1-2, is DTGVSQNPRHKITKRGQNVTFRCDPISEHNRLYWYRQTLGQGPEFLTYFQNEAQLEKSRLLSDRFSAERPKGSFSTLEIQRTEQGDSAMYLCASSPNPGDSYGYTFGSGTRLTVV.

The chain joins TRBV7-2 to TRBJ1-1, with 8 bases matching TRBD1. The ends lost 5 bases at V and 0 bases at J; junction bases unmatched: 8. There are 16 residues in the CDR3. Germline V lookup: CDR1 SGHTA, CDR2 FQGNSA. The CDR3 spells CASSRDRSPMNTEAFF. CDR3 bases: TGTGCCAGCAGCCGGGACAGGTCTCCCATGAACACTGAAGCTTTCTTT.

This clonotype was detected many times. The CDR3 spells CASRRTGGNGYTF. CDR3 nucleotides: TGTGCCAGCAGACGGACAGGGGGGAATGGCTACACCTTC. The V call is TRBV6-5, the J call TRBJ1-2; TRBD1 matches 10 bases. CDR3 length: 13 residues. The germline CDR1 and CDR2 sequences are MNHEY and SVGAGI. V gave up 6 bases and J gave up 6 bases; unmatched junction bases: 4.

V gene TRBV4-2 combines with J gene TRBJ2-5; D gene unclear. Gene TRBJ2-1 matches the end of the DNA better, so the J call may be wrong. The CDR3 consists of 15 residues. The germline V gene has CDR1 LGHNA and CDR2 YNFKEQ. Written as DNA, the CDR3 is TGTGCCAGCAGCCAAGTCGATCGCGAGGTCAATGAGCAGTTCTTC. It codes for CASSQVDREVNEQFF.

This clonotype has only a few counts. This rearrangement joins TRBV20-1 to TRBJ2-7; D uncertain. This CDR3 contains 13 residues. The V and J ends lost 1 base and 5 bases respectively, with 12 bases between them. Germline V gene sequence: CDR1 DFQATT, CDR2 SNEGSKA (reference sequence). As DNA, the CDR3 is TGCAGTGCTAGAGGTTTGGGTGCGGACGAGCAGTACTTC. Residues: CSARGLGADEQYF.

The CDR3 here is CSARDEGRGYTF. The CDR3 bases are TGCAGTGCTAGAGATGAGGGCAGGGGCTACACCTTC. The chain links TRBV20-1 to TRBJ1-2, with D hard to call. Germline assignment: CDR1 DFQATT and CDR2 SNEGSKA (reference sequence). The CDR3 runs to 12 residues. V lost 0 bases to trimming and J lost 8 bases, with 10 bases between them.

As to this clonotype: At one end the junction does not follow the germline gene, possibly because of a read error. The chain's CDR3 is CASSGRRNTGTQYF. In DNA, the CDR3 is TGTGCCAGCAGTGGGCGGAGGAACACAGGTACGCAGTATTTT. The chain combines TRBV25-1 with TRBJ2-3; D is tentatively TRBD1 or TRBD2 (5 bases each). CDR3 length equals 14 residues. Germline V gene data show CDR1 as MGHDK and CDR2 as SYGVNS.

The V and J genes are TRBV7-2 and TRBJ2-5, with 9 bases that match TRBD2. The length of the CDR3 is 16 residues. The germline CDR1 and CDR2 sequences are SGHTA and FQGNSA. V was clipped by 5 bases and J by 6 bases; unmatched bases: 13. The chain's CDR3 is CASSPPGSGGLKTQYF. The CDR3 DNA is TGTGCCAGCAGCCCACCGGGGAGCGGGGGGTTAAAGACCCAGTACTTC.

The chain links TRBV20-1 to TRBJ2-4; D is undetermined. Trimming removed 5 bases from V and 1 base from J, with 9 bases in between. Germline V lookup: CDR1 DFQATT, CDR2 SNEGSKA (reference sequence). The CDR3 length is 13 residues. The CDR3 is CSARHGAKNIQYF. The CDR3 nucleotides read TGCAGTGCTCGCCACGGGGCCAAAAACATTCAGTACTTC.

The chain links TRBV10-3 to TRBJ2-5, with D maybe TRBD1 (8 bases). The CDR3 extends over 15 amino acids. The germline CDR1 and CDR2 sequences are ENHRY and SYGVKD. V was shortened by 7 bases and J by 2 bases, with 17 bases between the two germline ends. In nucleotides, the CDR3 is TGTGCCATCAACCCAGGACAGGGAGGGCAAGAGACCCAGTACTTC. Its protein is CAINPGQGGQETQYF.

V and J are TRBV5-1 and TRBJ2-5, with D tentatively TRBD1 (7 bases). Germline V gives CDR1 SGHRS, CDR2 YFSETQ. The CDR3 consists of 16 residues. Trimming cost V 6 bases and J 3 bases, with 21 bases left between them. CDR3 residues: CASTRLDGGGEETQYF. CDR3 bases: TGCGCCAGCACCCGACTAGACGGAGGGGGCGAAGAGACCCAGTACTTC.

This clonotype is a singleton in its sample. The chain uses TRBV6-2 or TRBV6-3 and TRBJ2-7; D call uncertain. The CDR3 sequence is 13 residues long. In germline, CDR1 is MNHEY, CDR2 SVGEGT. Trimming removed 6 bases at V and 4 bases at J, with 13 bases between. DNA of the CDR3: TGTGCCAGCAGCCTATATCGGACGTACGAGCAGTACTTC. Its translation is CASSLYRTYEQYF.

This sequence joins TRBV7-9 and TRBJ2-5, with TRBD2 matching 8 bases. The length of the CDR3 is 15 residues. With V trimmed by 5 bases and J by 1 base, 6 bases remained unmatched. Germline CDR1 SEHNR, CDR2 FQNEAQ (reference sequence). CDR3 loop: CASSPNLAGQETQYF. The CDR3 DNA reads TGTGCCAGCAGCCCTAACCTAGCGGGCCAAGAGACCCAGTACTTC.

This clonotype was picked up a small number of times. The CDR3 loop reads CASSLQGTGNTEAFF. In nucleotides, the CDR3 is TGTGCCAGCAGTTTACAGGGGACAGGTAACACTGAAGCTTTCTTT. This chain joins TRBV12-3 or TRBV12-4 and TRBJ1-1; 8 bases map to TRBD1. This CDR3 is built from 15 residues. V was pared by 2 bases and J by 2 bases, with 4 bases of the junction left unmatched.